The clone carrying this T cell receptor (beta chain) was observed many times. Assay used: immunoSEQ multiplex PCR; TCRdb lists only in-frame clones, some missing. Among fewer than 120,000 clones listed, approximately 68% were seen once. The data originate from a study of blood T cell repertoires in COVID-19. The CDR3 has 13 residues. Trimming removed 4 bases from V and 7 bases from J; junction bases left unmatched: 7. Germline V lookup: CDR1 SGHAT, CDR2 FQNNGV. This TCR derives from a woman aged 60 to 75 with acute or convalescent COVID-19. The specimen sequenced was peripheral blood. The chain combines TRBV11-2 with TRBJ2-7; 7 positions match TRBD2. CDR3 residues: CASSSGRLYEQYF. The DNA for the CDR3 is TGTGCCAGCAGCTCCGGGAGGTTATATGAGCAGTACTTC.